The 25 T cell receptor beta chains listed next were all sequenced from one sample in a study of blood T cell repertoires in COVID-19. Only in-frame clones appear in the TCRdb table, and some are missing; sequencing was by immunoSEQ multiplex PCR. The repertoire holds roughly 180,000 clones, with over 75% as singletons. The sample comprised PBMCs or T cells enriched from blood (not recorded which). These TCRs come from a man between 50 and 59 years old who had recovered from COVID-19.

The chain has TRBV5-5 and TRBJ1-6, with no clear D. The germline V and J ends were trimmed by 1 base and 5 bases, with 4 bases remaining between them. The CDR3 contains 13 residues. Germline V lookup: CDR1 SGHKS, CDR2 YYEKEE (reference sequence). The CDR3 bases are TGTGCCAGCAGCTTGACGGATAATTCACCCCTCCACTTT. Translated, it gives CASSLTDNSPLHF.

The V gene is TRBV20-1, the J gene TRBJ2-2, with D unresolved. Trimming took off 3 bases at V and 5 bases at J, with 10 bases between the two ends. Germline V gene lookup returns CDR1 DFQATT and CDR2 SNEGSKA (reference sequence). The CDR3 totals 13 residues. DNA for the CDR3: TGCAGTGCTAGTAACCGCCGGACCGGGGAGCTGTTTTTT. Its protein product is CSASNRRTGELFF.

This clone showed up just a few times. The J gene is TRBJ1-2, the V gene TRBV4-1, with 8 nucleotides matching TRBD1. The ends lost 1 base at V and 0 bases at J; junction bases unmatched: 1. The germline V gene has CDR1 MGHRA and CDR2 YSYEKL. The CDR3 is 15 amino acids. Here the CDR3 DNA reads TGCGCCAGCAGCCAAGGGACAGGGACTAACTATGGCTACACCTTC. Protein product: CASSQGTGTNYGYTF.

The chain couples TRBV5-6 to TRBJ1-6, with 12 positions matching TRBD1. CDR1 and CDR2 (germline): SGHDT, YYEEEE. The V segment lost 3 bases and the J segment 10 bases; nucleotides outside the gene matches: 8. This CDR3 has 16 residues. The CDR3 protein is CASSSGTGGFGSPLHF. The CDR3 nucleotides read TGTGCCAGCAGCTCCGGGACAGGGGGCTTCGGCTCACCCCTCCACTTT. Full variable domain (missing parts from reference TRBV5-6 and TRBJ1-6): DAGVTQSPTHLIKTRGQQVTLRCSPKSGHDTVSWYQQALGQGPQFIFQYYEEEERQRGNFPDRFSGHQFPNYSSELNVNALLLGDSALYLCASSSGTGGFGSPLHFGNGTRLTVT.

The V and J genes are TRBV7-3 and TRBJ2-7; D gene ambiguous. The CDR3 is made up of 13 amino acids. The germline gives CDR1 SGHTA, CDR2 FQGTGA. Trimming removed 2 bases from V and 5 bases from J, with 10 bases in between. Here the CDR3 DNA reads TGTGCCAGCAGCTTATCAAACAGACACGAGCAGTACTTC. Encoded protein: CASSLSNRHEQYF.

This CDR3 is CASSLGREAYDEKLFF. CDR3 bases: TGCGCCAGCAGCTTAGGACGGGAGGCGTACGATGAAAAACTGTTTTTT. The genes are TRBV5-1 and TRBJ1-4; unclear D gene. From germline, CDR1 is SGHRS and CDR2 YFSETQ. The CDR3 runs to 16 residues. V shed 2 bases and J shed 6 bases, with 17 bases lying between them.

The sample holds a few counts of this clone. V gene TRBV6-5 combines with J gene TRBJ1-1; D is perhaps TRBD1 (6 bases). Germline CDR1 and CDR2: MNHEY and SVGAGI. V lost 7 bases, J lost 9 bases, and 12 bases lay in between. The CDR3 is made up of 11 amino acids. DNA for the CDR3: TGTGCCAGCATCCTCGGGGGGCAAGCTTTCTTT. This codes for CASILGGQAFF.

J is TRBJ1-1 and V is TRBV5-1; D is ambiguous. The CDR3 is 15 amino acids. The germline V and J ends were trimmed by 4 bases and 0 bases, with 13 bases remaining between them. CDR1 is SGHRS and CDR2 is YFSETQ in the germline V gene. For the CDR3, the DNA is TGCGCCAGCAGCCCCGGAGGCTGGATGAACACTGAAGCTTTCTTT. The encoded protein is CASSPGGWMNTEAFF.

This chain connects TRBV3-1 (or the pseudogene TRBV3-2) to TRBJ2-5; possible D gene TRBD1, 5 bases. Germline loops: CDR1 LGHDT, CDR2 YNNKEL (reference sequence). V dropped 7 bases and J dropped 1 base, with 19 bases sitting between them. The CDR3 runs 16 residues. CDR3: CASTRWGSETQETQYF. The CDR3 DNA is TGTGCCAGCACCCGCTGGGGCTCAGAGACCCAAGAGACCCAGTACTTC.

The chain uses TRBV9 and TRBJ2-1, with TRBD2 identical over 10 bases. CDR3 length: 15 residues. V gave up 4 bases and J gave up 7 bases; unmatched junction bases: 8. Germline V gives CDR1 SGDLS, CDR2 YYNGEE. DNA for the CDR3: TGTGCCAGCAGCAATCTAGCGGGGGCTGGAAATGAGCAGTTCTTC. It translates to CASSNLAGAGNEQFF.

The chain has TRBV3-1 (or the pseudogene TRBV3-2) and TRBJ1-5; D uncertain. Trimming stripped 5 bases from V and 5 bases from J, with 10 bases between. The CDR3 runs to 13 residues. The V gene's germline CDR1 is LGHDT and CDR2 YNNKEL (reference sequence). DNA of the CDR3: TGTGCCAGCAGCGACTCTATTCATCAGCCCCAGCATTTT. This gives the protein CASSDSIHQPQHF.

J is TRBJ1-1 and V is TRBV19; D unclear. The CDR3 runs 15 residues. The germline V gene encodes CDR1 LNHDA and CDR2 SQIVND (reference sequence). Trimming shortened V by 0 bases and J by 1 base, and 9 bases separated the two germline ends. The chain's CDR3 is CASSIDLNTNTEAFF. The CDR3 bases are TGTGCCAGTAGTATAGATCTCAACACGAACACTGAAGCTTTCTTT.

This clone was seen only once. The V call is TRBV27, the J call TRBJ2-7, with 9 positions matching TRBD1. In germline, CDR1 is MNHEY, CDR2 SMNVEV (reference sequence). The trim removed 4 bases at V and 4 bases at J, leaving 5 bases unmatched. CDR3 length: 14 residues. CDR3 nucleotide sequence: TGTGCCAGCAGTTCGGGACAGGGTTTATACGAGCAGTACTTC. Encoded protein: CASSSGQGLYEQYF.

J is TRBJ1-5 and V is TRBV7-9, with D unclear. V was pared by 3 bases and J by 4 bases, with 10 bases between. Germline CDR1 is SEHNR and CDR2 is FQNEAQ (reference sequence). This CDR3 is built from 14 residues. CDR3 loop: CASSLDFNNQPQHF. In DNA form, the CDR3 reads TGTGCCAGCAGCTTGGACTTCAATAATCAGCCCCAGCATTTT.

The chain joins TRBV7-8 to TRBJ1-3; D not certain. Trimming removed 5 bases from V and 0 bases from J, with 11 bases in between. This CDR3 region has 15 residues. Germline lookup yields CDR1 SGHVS and CDR2 FQNEAQ. The chain's CDR3 is CASSGEESSGNTIYF. The CDR3 DNA follows: TGTGCCAGCAGCGGCGAGGAGAGCTCTGGAAACACCATATATTTT.

The chain couples TRBV7-8 to TRBJ1-1; D is perhaps TRBD1 (5 bases). The CDR3 runs 13 residues. The germline V gene has CDR1 SGHVS and CDR2 FQNEAQ. Trimming pared 5 bases from V and 8 bases from J, leaving 15 bases between. The CDR3 spells CASSQRRGREAFF. CDR3 DNA: TGTGCCAGCAGCCAGAGGAGGGGACGGGAAGCTTTCTTT.

The rearrangement uses TRBV12-3 or TRBV12-4 and TRBJ2-2; D uncertain. V dropped 6 bases and J dropped 2 bases, with 7 bases sitting between them. The CDR3 covers 13 residues. This CDR3 is CASRSTNTGELFF. The CDR3 DNA reads as TGTGCCAGCAGAAGCACCAACACCGGGGAGCTGTTTTTT.

The chain couples TRBV29-1 to TRBJ2-2; possible D gene TRBD2, 5 bases. Per the germline V gene, CDR1 is SQVTM and CDR2 is ANQGSEA. Trimming stripped 0 bases from V and 7 bases from J, with 18 bases between. This CDR3 comprises 16 residues. The CDR3 loop is CSVEDPRAAGGGELFF. CDR3 sequence (DNA): TGCAGCGTTGAAGATCCGCGGGCTGCCGGCGGCGGGGAGCTGTTTTTT.

This rearrangement joins TRBV28 to TRBJ2-7, with a tentative D call TRBD2 (6 bases). Per the germline V gene, CDR1 is MDHEN and CDR2 is SYDVKM. The ends were cut back, 8 bases at V and 2 bases at J, with 13 bases in the middle. The CDR3 is made up of 13 amino acids. CDR3 bases: TGTGCCAGCTGCCTAGCGTTAACCTACGAGCAGTACTTC. Translating it yields CASCLALTYEQYF.

The chain joins TRBV6-6 to TRBJ2-7; possible D gene TRBD1, 6 bases. The CDR3 extends over 13 amino acids. Germline CDR1 MNHNY, CDR2 SVGAGI (reference sequence). The V end lost 7 bases, the J end lost 4 bases, and 14 bases lay between the germline ends. The CDR3 loop is CASTPGQLYEQYF. CDR3 bases: TGTGCCAGCACCCCAGGACAGTTATACGAGCAGTACTTC.

The chain carries TRBV10-3 and TRBJ1-4; D may be TRBD1 (5 bases). In germline, CDR1 is ENHRY, CDR2 SYGVKD. The V gene lost 3 bases and the J gene lost 11 bases, with 13 bases spanning the gap. This CDR3 comprises 13 residues. This CDR3 reads CAISDGAEEKLFF. The CDR3 DNA is TGTGCCATCAGTGATGGGGCAGAAGAGAAACTGTTTTTT.

The genes are TRBV7-6 and TRBJ1-5; a weak D match, TRBD1 (5 bases). The CDR3 sequence is 17 residues long. Germline-derived CDR1 and CDR2 are SGHVS and FNYEAQ. V was clipped by 0 bases and J by 0 bases, with 12 bases between them. CDR3 sequence reads: CASSLAGQVDSNQPQHF. CDR3 nucleotide sequence: TGTGCCAGCAGCTTAGCGGGGCAGGTAGATAGCAATCAGCCCCAGCATTTT.

The genes are TRBV27 and TRBJ2-7; 9 bases are shared with TRBD1. The V and J ends lost 5 bases and 4 bases, in that order; junction bases with no gene match: 6. The CDR3 is made up of 14 amino acids. Germline CDR1 MNHEY, CDR2 SMNVEV (reference sequence). CDR3 nucleotide sequence: TGTGCCAGCAGTCCCCCCGGGACAGGGTACGAGCAGTACTTC. The encoded protein is CASSPPGTGYEQYF.

With respect to this clone: Other DNA sequences from this sample encode an identical CDR3 as well. CDR3 bases: TGTGCCACCAGTGACCCGTACAATGAGCAGTTCTTC. Translating it yields CATSDPYNEQFF. V usage is TRBV24-1 and J usage is TRBJ2-1; D unresolved. The CDR3 length is 12 residues. Germline-derived CDR1 and CDR2 are KGHDR and SFDVKD. The germline V and J ends were trimmed by 4 bases and 4 bases, with 4 bases remaining between them.

The genes are TRBV9 and TRBJ2-5, with 12 positions matching TRBD2. This CDR3 comprises 17 residues. Germline V gives CDR1 SGDLS, CDR2 YYNGEE. V shed 0 bases and J 2 bases; nucleotides not matched to a gene: 5. As DNA, the CDR3 is TGTGCCAGCAGCGTAGATACTAGCGGGGGGTTACAAGAGACCCAGTACTTC. Translated, it gives CASSVDTSGGLQETQYF.